This T cell receptor (beta chain) was captured in a study of shared clonotypes between healthy human individuals. Only in-frame clones appear in the TCRdb table, and some are missing; sequencing was by immunoSEQ multiplex PCR. Altogether some 500,000 clones are present, around three quarters being singletons, with the ten largest covering roughly 12%. V was clipped by 0 bases and J by 2 bases; unmatched bases: 3. CDR1 is SGDLS, CDR2 YYNGEE, per germline. The CDR3 is 15 amino acids. The sequencing input was PBMCs. The receptor was derived from a woman in her thirties or forties in good health. Some clones in this sample may be carry-over from other donors' samples. V usage is TRBV9 and J usage is TRBJ2-7, with TRBD2 matching over 9 bases. Here the CDR3 reads CASSVELAGTYEQYF. DNA for the CDR3: TGTGCCAGCAGCGTAGAACTAGCGGGTACCTACGAGCAGTACTTC.